This T cell receptor (beta chain) was captured in a study of T cell responses to AZD1222 COVID-19 vaccine. General study points: Donor demographics were predominantly white British with a female majority; clonal diversity may be underestimated. Unmutated variant regions are reportedly targeted by nearly half of spike-specific TCRs. Among AZD1222 vaccinees, only five or six were seropositive at baseline. Repertoires in all cases were sampled only once the peak T cell response had passed.

Sequenced by immunoSEQ multiplex PCR; TCRdb stores in-frame clones only, minus some. The sample includes 150,000 to 200,000 clones, 93% of them seen just once. Trimming took 6 bases from V and 8 from J, leaving 8 bases between them. Germline lookup yields CDR1 DFQATT and CDR2 SNEGSKA (reference sequence). The CDR3 has 10 amino acids. This clone was observed a handful of times. The antigen remains undetermined. The material sequenced was peripheral blood, taken on day 0 of AZD1222 vaccination. This clonotype was obtained from an adult in good health. The chain employs TRBV20-1 and TRBJ1-3; no definite D call. The CDR3, as DNA: TGCAGTGCCGTTGGGGACACCATATATTTT. Amino acid sequence: CSAVGDTIYF.